This T cell receptor (beta chain) was retrieved from a study of CD8+ T cells in alopecia areata. On this clone: Its antigen is currently unknown.

Both peripheral blood and punch biopsies of lesional scalp skin were obtained from patients who had alopecia areata. PBMCs were stained for CD3, CD4 and CD8, and CD4+ and CD8+ T cells were sorted. Study-level points and caveats: Scalp samples also yield sequences of resident alphabeta T cells from normal skin. Clonality in lesional scalp, especially alopecia totalis/universalis, exceeded that of normal scalp.

Extraction and reverse transcription of RNA yielded cDNA as the sequencing template. Here immunoSEQ multiplex PCR was the method, and the copy in TCRdb shows in-frame clones only, minus some. The repertoire consists of around 80,000 clones, with just over 50% occurring once and the leading ten covering about 6%. CDR1 is SGDLS, CDR2 YYNGEE, per germline. Trimming pared 2 bases from V and 0 bases from J, leaving 11 bases between. The CDR3 runs 15 residues. The chain joins TRBV9 to TRBJ2-5; D might be TRBD1 or TRBD2, each matching 5 bases. This receptor was taken from a human donor with alopecia areata. The specimen sequenced was NKG2D-high CD8+ T cells sorted from blood. CDR3 loop: CASSVSGRHQETQYF. As DNA, the CDR3 is TGTGCCAGCAGCGTCTCGGGACGGCACCAAGAGACCCAGTACTTC.